A selection of T cell receptor beta chains follows, all from one sample in a study of blood T cell repertoires in COVID-19. Using immunoSEQ multiplex PCR, the repertoire was profiled, and TCRdb retains in-frame clones only, with some absent. The table includes about 200,000 clones, around 85% detected once. Sequenced material: peripheral blood. The origin of the receptors is a man aged 35-49 years with acute or convalescent COVID-19. CDR3s leave out the opening cysteine and the closing phenylalanine or tryptophan.

TRBJ1-1 | 13 | TRBV4-3 | ASSQDSGPNTEAF
TRBJ2-2 | 14 | TRBV10-2 | ASSPRGTGNTGELF
TRBJ2-1 | 13 | TRBV2 | ASSSGTSGYNEQF
TRBJ2-4 | 14 | TRBV2 | ASSERRVGAKNIQY
TRBJ1-2 | 11 | TRBV28 | ASSPTQVYGYT
TRBJ2-7 | 11 | TRBV7-9 | ASSLPGPYEQY
TRBJ2-7 | 15 | TRBV19 | ASSNIPSSGRKDEQY
TRBJ1-1 | 12 | TRBV19 | ASSIGQMNTEAF
TRBJ2-7 | 12 | TRBV6-6 | AVRPGQNSYEQY
TRBJ2-2 | 14 | TRBV4-1 | ASSQDWGQVTGELF
TRBJ1-4 | 14 | TRBV4-1 | ASSLGASSTNEKLF
TRBJ2-7 | 13 | TRBV3-1/TRBV3-2 | ASSHTRQVSYEQY
TRBJ1-5 | 15 | TRBV11-2 | ASSYGDRAYYNQPQH
TRBJ2-2 | 12 | TRBV29-1 | SVDNQGMAGELF
TRBJ2-5 | 10 | TRBV19 | ASSTNQETQY
TRBJ1-2 | 14 | TRBV3-1/TRBV3-2 | ASSQWTGGSDYGYT
TRBJ2-7 | 16 | TRBV7-8 | ASSQLTGTGTSSYEQY
TRBJ2-1 | 11 | TRBV3-1/TRBV3-2 | ASSVSLPNEQF
TRBJ1-5 | 14 | TRBV11-3 | ASSLGGEVSYQPQH
TRBJ2-7 | 12 | TRBV24-1 | ATSDPGGGNEQY
TRBJ2-6 | 13 | TRBV7-2 | ASRDTGAGANVLT
TRBJ1-4 | 12 | TRBV28 | ASSLTGANEKLF
TRBJ2-5 | 14 | TRBV10-1 | ASSESGGGLKETQY
TRBJ2-7 | 14 | TRBV27 | ASSKGDRTYSYEQY
TRBJ2-7 | 13 | TRBV7-2 | ASSLGGTGGYEQY
TRBJ1-5 | 16 | TRBV19 | ASLNRSLVFDSNQPQH
TRBJ1-5 | 11 | TRBV30 | AWSVQDPGPQH
TRBJ2-7 | 13 | TRBV2 | ASSASGTGIYEQY
TRBJ1-5 | 15 | TRBV2 | ASSAQGGGPSNQPQH
TRBJ1-2 | 11 | TRBV27 | ASSLSSGFGYT
TRBJ1-1 | 11 | TRBV3-1/TRBV3-2 | ASRRGGEAEAF
TRBJ2-2 | 19 | TRBV4-3 | ASSQGAGTSGPGRNTGELF
TRBJ2-7 | 13 | TRBV27 | ASSLELDGRWEQY
TRBJ2-1 | 12 | TRBV7-9 | ASSSSGLYNEQF
TRBJ1-1 | 13 | TRBV18 | ASSPLDATGPEAF
TRBJ2-7 | 11 | TRBV28 | ASWTSGRNEQY
TRBJ1-2 | 14 | TRBV27 | ASSLFNRVDSYGYT
TRBJ2-4 | 12 | TRBV6-6 | ASRTSGDKNIQY
TRBJ1-2 | 14 | TRBV18 | ASSGSGQGPNYGYT
TRBJ1-5 | 13 | TRBV6-5 | ASFWTGGINQPQH
TRBJ2-7 | 13 | TRBV19 | ASSIGTGWPYEQY
TRBJ2-1 | 11 | TRBV28 | ASSSAQDNEQF
TRBJ2-3 | 16 | TRBV6-2/TRBV6-3 | ASSLRGTSGSWPDTQY
TRBJ2-5 | 13 | TRBV24-1 | ATSDWTGHQETQY
TRBJ1-6 | 12 | TRBV19 | ASKPGQGFSPLH
TRBJ2-1 | 15 | TRBV7-6 | ASSLVGGTSGGGEQF
TRBJ2-5 | 14 | TRBV11-2 | ASSLGISGRKETQY
TRBJ2-7 | 9 | TRBV28 | ASSLRGEQY
TRBJ2-3 | 13 | TRBV18 | ASSPPVRAVDTQY
TRBJ1-5 | 11 | TRBV9 | ASSGQSNQPQH
TRBJ1-4 | 14 | TRBV28 | ASSLRSGGQGEKLF
TRBJ1-2 | 12 | TRBV7-8 | ASSLEVEGYGYT
TRBJ2-7 | 14 | TRBV18 | ASSPLQGRQNDEQY
TRBJ2-5 | 14 | TRBV28 | ASSLRSSGIQETQY
TRBJ2-6 | 15 | TRBV7-2 | ASRPGQGFSGANVLT
TRBJ2-5 | 14 | TRBV18 | ASSPRTGRGQETQY
TRBJ2-7 | 12 | TRBV12-2 | ASRLAGVQLEQY